The clone carrying this T cell receptor (beta chain) showed up just a few times. There were TCR beta CDR3 regions amplified from RNA transcripts. Primed by the HTBI set, a first-round RT-PCR was run on the TCR CDR3. TCRdb reprocessed the multiplex PCR reads via MiXCR and lists one record per CDR3 protein. The sample has around 690,000 distinct CDR3 sequences; around a sixth are singletons. V shed 0 bases, J shed 1 base, and the junction held 6 bases outside the gene matches. The CDR3 length is 17 residues. The germline CDR1 and CDR2 sequences are SQVTM and ANQGSEA. This sample is drawn from a study of T cells in Graves' hyperthyroidism and ophthalmopathy.

Sequencing used blood. This TCR derives from a man aged 45-60 years with Graves' hyperthyroidism. The chain links TRBV29-1 to TRBJ2-1, with TRBD2 identical over 10 bases. CDR3 amino acids: CSVEDLRTSGSYNEQFF. Here the CDR3 DNA reads TGCAGCGTTGAAGATCTAAGGACTAGCGGATCCTACAATGAGCAGTTCTTC.